This is a list of T cell receptor beta chains from one sample in a study of shared clonotypes between healthy human individuals. Produced via immunoSEQ multiplex PCR; TCRdb's table is partial and in-frame only. The table includes 1.5 million to 2.5 million clones, roughly 95% detected once. Sequencing used naive CD8+ T cells sorted from blood. Receptor source: a man aged 18 to 29 in good health. CDR3s include the opening cysteine and the closing phenylalanine or tryptophan.

v_gene	j_gene	CDR3aa
TRBV29-1	TRBJ2-3	CSVEGTGYTDTQYF
TRBV7-2	TRBJ2-7	CASSLGQGEYEQYF
TRBV2	TRBJ2-7	CASEGTGFYEQYF
TRBV5-1	TRBJ2-7	CASSFRDRSSYEQYF
TRBV7-6	TRBJ2-5	CASSPRQGAQWETQYF
TRBV11-2	TRBJ2-2	CASSTSGNRGGELFF
TRBV6-1	TRBJ2-7	CASSPGAPKYF
TRBV29-1	TRBJ1-1	CSVESMNTEAFF
TRBV27	TRBJ2-3	CASSSSGSKNTQYF
TRBV5-4	TRBJ2-7	CASSPGTYEQYF
TRBV5-1	TRBJ2-1	CASSLLEGSHNEQFF
TRBV4-1	TRBJ1-1	CASSLRTGIMNTEAFF
TRBV13	TRBJ2-7	CASSSSTGAEQYF
TRBV18	TRBJ2-3	CASSPGVFSTDTQYF
TRBV7-9	TRBJ2-2	CASSLGSSTGELFF
TRBV6-6	TRBJ1-5	CASLGQGIQPQHF
TRBV5-1	TRBJ2-7	CASSPQGLAGTEQYF
TRBV7-9	TRBJ2-2	CASSSGNPNTGELFF
TRBV27	TRBJ2-7	CASSLFSGVSSYEQYF
TRBV7-9	TRBJ1-1	CASRPHRDTSMNTEAFF
TRBV9	TRBJ1-1	CASSPTGGNTEAFF
TRBV4-3	TRBJ1-5	CASSQVLDHSNQPQHF
TRBV11-2	TRBJ2-2	CASSLDPYRQGTGELFF
TRBV6-5	TRBJ2-3	CASSLQGDTQYF
TRBV27	TRBJ2-3	CASSSGMISTDTQYF
TRBV4-3	TRBJ2-7	CASSQDLAGDEQYF
TRBV10-2	TRBJ2-2	CASSLTRGQPGELFF
TRBV5-1	TRBJ2-3	CASSLGFSTTDTQYF
TRBV27	TRBJ1-1	CASSLLGSPNTEAFF
TRBV10-3	TRBJ2-2	CAISDPGRKNTGELFF
TRBV27	TRBJ1-1	CASSSPSRGVDAFF
TRBV6-6	TRBJ1-1	CASGHERGTEAFF
TRBV5-8	TRBJ2-2	CASSPRTGNSPGELFF
TRBV15	TRBJ1-2	CATSGGVAGDGYTF
TRBV6-5	TRBJ1-2	CASSFGLGWDGYTF
TRBV9	TRBJ2-2	CASSVNPRLAGFNTGELFF
TRBV11-2	TRBJ1-5	CASSLVAGLSNQPQHF
TRBV27	TRBJ2-7	CASSPRGDPYEQYF
TRBV29-1	TRBJ1-1	CSVVGTEAFF
TRBV4-2	TRBJ2-2	CASSQDARFSGELFF
TRBV6-5	TRBJ2-2	CASSTDGLNTGELFF
TRBV7-9	TRBJ1-4	CASSPSEEGEKLFF
TRBV11-2	TRBJ2-7	CASSLVGPGGHEQYF
TRBV28	TRBJ2-7	CASSPAGGINEQYF
TRBV5-5	TRBJ1-5	CASSSGQIGNQPQHF
TRBV4-3	TRBJ2-7	CASSQEYSNRGVEQYF
TRBV14	TRBJ2-7	CASSQADEQYF
TRBV29-1	TRBJ2-3	CSAKAGGGTDTQYF
TRBV10-3	TRBJ1-4	CAISEWGQGAATNEKLFF
TRBV6-5	TRBJ2-2	CASSSTANTGELFF
TRBV11-2	TRBJ2-2	CASSFPGAGELFF
TRBV4-3	TRBJ2-1	CASSQDEGDEQFF
TRBV7-9	TRBJ2-1	CASSLVLAGGFYEQFF